A single sample is the source of the 7 T cell receptor beta chains below, sequenced in a study of T cell responses to AZD1222 COVID-19 vaccine. The table came from immunoSEQ multiplex PCR; TCRdb's copy has only in-frame clones and leaves some out. Among approximately 160,000 clones listed, about 90% were seen once. Sequenced here: peripheral blood, sampled on day 0 of AZD1222 vaccination. The receptors stem from an adult in good health.

This clone was detected only once. The chain has TRBV5-1 and TRBJ2-2, with TRBD2 matching 7 bases. This CDR3 is built from 16 residues. Germline assignment: CDR1 SGHRS and CDR2 YFSETQ. V shed 1 base, J shed 2 bases, and the junction held 5 bases outside the gene matches. Here the CDR3 reads CASSLRGDLNTGELFF. Here the CDR3 DNA reads TGCGCCAGCAGCTTGCGGGGGGATTTAAACACCGGGGAGCTGTTTTTT.

The V gene is TRBV6-5, the J gene TRBJ2-2, with D possibly TRBD2 on 6 matching bases. Germline assignment: CDR1 MNHEY and CDR2 SVGAGI. The V gene lost 8 bases and the J gene lost 5 bases, with 12 bases spanning the gap. The CDR3 has 13 amino acids. The CDR3 is CASSRRDTGELFF. The CDR3 region has the DNA TGTGCCAGCTCAAGGAGGGATACCGGGGAGCTGTTTTTT.

This sequence joins TRBV2 and TRBJ1-1; D uncertain. The V end lost 7 bases, the J end lost 5 bases, and 14 bases lay between the germline ends. Germline assignment: CDR1 SNHLY and CDR2 FYNNEI. The CDR3 totals 13 residues. Here the CDR3 DNA reads TGTGCCAGCATGGGGTGGGTTTGGACTGAAGCTTTCTTT. It specifies CASMGWVWTEAFF.

The chain combines TRBV25-1 with TRBJ2-1; no clear D. V was trimmed by 4 bases and J by 3 bases, leaving 1 base between them. Germline-derived CDR1 and CDR2 are MGHDK and SYGVNS. The CDR3 is made up of 11 amino acids. CDR3 coding DNA: TGTGCCAGCAGTGTCTACAATGAGCAGTTCTTC. Its translation: CASSVYNEQFF.

This chain links TRBV7-3 with TRBJ1-1, with 8 nucleotides matching TRBD1. This CDR3 is 14 amino acids long. With V trimmed by 3 bases and J by 5 bases, 5 bases remained unmatched. CDR1 and CDR2 from the germline V gene are SGHTA and FQGTGA. The CDR3, as DNA: TGTGCCAGCAGCTTGGACAGGGAAGTAACTGAAGCTTTCTTT. Translation: CASSLDREVTEAFF.

The CDR3 loop is CASSLGVDGYTF. CDR3 DNA: TGTGCCAGCAGTTTAGGGGTAGATGGCTACACCTTC. The chain joins TRBV28 to TRBJ1-2; no definite D call. V dropped 2 bases and J dropped 6 bases, with 7 bases sitting between them. Germline-derived CDR1 and CDR2 are MDHEN and SYDVKM. This CDR3 contains 12 residues.

The gene calls are TRBV7-3 and TRBJ2-2; perhaps TRBD1 as D (6 bases). Germline V CDR1 and CDR2: SGHTA, FQGTGA. V was trimmed by 7 bases and J by 7 bases, leaving 10 bases between them. The CDR3 totals 12 residues. Written as DNA, the CDR3 is TGTGCCAGCAAAGGGGGTGACGGGGAGCTGTTTTTT. Translated, it gives CASKGGDGELFF.